The clone carrying this TCR delta chain was seen many times. Its antigen is unknown. The sample comes from a study of γδ T cells in repeated Plasmodium falciparum infection. Study details: Donors were malaria-exposed Malian children or age- and gender-matched Australian children.

Each sorted gammadelta sample had TRG and TRD chains sequenced. TCRdb re-called the multiplex PCR reads with CATT. Of about 51,000 delta-chain clones in the sample, about 2% are singletons; the top ten hold 24%. Losses at the gene ends were 0 bases for V and 1 base for J; bases not matched to a gene: 28. This CDR3 has 25 amino acids. Germline V gene data show CDR1 as TSWWSYY and CDR2 as QGS. Flow sorting of PBMC yielded separate Vgamma9/Vdelta2+ and Vdelta2-negative gammadelta T cell populations for bulk repertoire analysis. General observations from the study: Over time and infection, Vgamma9/Vdelta2+ repertoires remained highly stable and polyclonal. Compared with Australian children, Malian Vdelta2-negative repertoires seemed more clonal, less diverse, less shared.

This receptor was obtained from a pool of human donors (malaria-infected and uninfected, not separated). The sequencing input was gamma-delta T cells from blood. The V and J genes are TRDV1 and TRDJ2; 8 nucleotides line up with TRDD3. TCRdb lists no J gene, so it was determined here by aligning the DNA to germline. The CDR3 region has the DNA TGTGCTCTTGGGGAACTTTCCTGCGTGCCGGGGGATAACCCCTCAAACCCCATTTTGACAGCACAACTCTTCTTT. Its protein product is CALGELSCVPGDNPSNPILTAQLFF.